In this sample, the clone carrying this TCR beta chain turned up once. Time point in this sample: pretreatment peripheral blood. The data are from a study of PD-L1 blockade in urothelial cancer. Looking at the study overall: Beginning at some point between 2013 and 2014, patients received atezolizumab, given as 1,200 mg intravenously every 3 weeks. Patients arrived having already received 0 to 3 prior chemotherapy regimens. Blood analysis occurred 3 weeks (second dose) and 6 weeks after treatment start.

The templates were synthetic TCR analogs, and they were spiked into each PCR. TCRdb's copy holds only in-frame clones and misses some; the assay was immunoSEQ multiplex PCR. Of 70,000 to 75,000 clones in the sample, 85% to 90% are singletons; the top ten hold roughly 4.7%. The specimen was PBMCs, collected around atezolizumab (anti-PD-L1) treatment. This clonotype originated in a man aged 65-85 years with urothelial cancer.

The CDR3 DNA reads TGTGCCAGCAGCGCAGGGGCGTCGGAAAAACTGTTTTTT. This gives the protein CASSAGASEKLFF. This rearrangement joins TRBV7-9 to TRBJ1-4, with D perhaps matching TRBD1 (6 bases). The CDR3 has 13 amino acids. Per the germline V gene, CDR1 is SEHNR and CDR2 is FQNEAQ (reference sequence). The V end was cut by 5 bases, the J end by 8 bases, with 12 bases between. Supplemented by reference TRBV7-9 and TRBJ1-4, the full variable domain reads DTGVSQNPRHKITKRGQNVTFRCDPISEHNRLYWYRQTLGQGPEFLTYFQNEAQLEKSRLLSDRFSAERPKGSFSTLEIQRTEQGDSAMYLCASSAGASEKLFFGSGTQLSVL.